This T cell receptor beta chain was retrieved from a study of T cell responses to AZD1222 COVID-19 vaccine. The CDR3 contains 14 residues. The trim removed 6 bases at V and 5 bases at J, leaving 6 bases unmatched. Germline V gene sequence: CDR1 MDHEN, CDR2 SYDVKM. Whole-study findings and limits: Among those given AZD1222, only 5 to 7 were seropositive at baseline. In a largely white British group with more females than males, clonal diversity was possibly underestimated. Variant regions that are unmutated are reportedly the target of nearly half of spike-specific TCRs.

TCRdb's copy holds only in-frame clones and misses some; the assay was immunoSEQ multiplex PCR. The table shows over 100,000 clones, with roughly 86% occurring only once. Turning to this clone: The antigen remains undetermined.

The starting material was peripheral blood, obtained on day 0 of AZD1222 vaccination. The rearrangement links TRBV28 to TRBJ1-4, with 7 positions matching TRBD1. The TCR sequence derives from an adult in good health. DNA of the CDR3: TGTGCCAGCAGCCTCTCGGGACAGAATGAAAAACTGTTTTTT. This codes for CASSLSGQNEKLFF.